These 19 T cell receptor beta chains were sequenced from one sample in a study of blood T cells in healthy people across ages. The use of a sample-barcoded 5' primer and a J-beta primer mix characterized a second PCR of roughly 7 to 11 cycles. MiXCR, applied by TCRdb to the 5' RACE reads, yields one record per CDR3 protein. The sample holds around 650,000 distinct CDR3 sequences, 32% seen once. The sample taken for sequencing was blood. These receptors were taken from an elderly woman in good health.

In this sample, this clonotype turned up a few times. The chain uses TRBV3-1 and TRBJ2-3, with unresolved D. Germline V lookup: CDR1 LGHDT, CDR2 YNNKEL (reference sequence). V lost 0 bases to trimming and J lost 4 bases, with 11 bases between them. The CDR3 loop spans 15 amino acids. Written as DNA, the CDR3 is TGTGCCAGCAGCCAAGATCCAACGATTGCAGATACGCAGTATTTT. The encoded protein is CASSQDPTIADTQYF.

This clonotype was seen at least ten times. The CDR3 DNA reads TGTGCCAGCAGCTTTTACCTCTCGGACAGGGGGAGGAACTATGGCTACACCTTC. Its translation is CASSFYLSDRGRNYGYTF. The genes are TRBV7-2 and TRBJ1-2, with TRBD1 matching over 10 bases. V lost 3 bases and J lost 2; bases outside the gene matches: 12. The germline V gene has CDR1 SGHTA and CDR2 FQGNSA. This CDR3 spans 18 amino acids. The full variable domain, its missing parts supplied by reference TRBV7-2 and TRBJ1-2, is GAGVSQSPSNKVTEKGKDVELRCDPISGHTALYWYRQSLGQGLEFLIYFQGNSAPDKSGLPSDRFSAERTGGSVSTLTIQRTQQEDSAVYLCASSFYLSDRGRNYGYTFGSGTRLTVV.

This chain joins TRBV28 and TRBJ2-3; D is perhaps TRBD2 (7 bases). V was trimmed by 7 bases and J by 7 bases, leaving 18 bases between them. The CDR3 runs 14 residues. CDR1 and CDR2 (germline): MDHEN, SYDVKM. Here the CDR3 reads CASNIGGAANTQYF. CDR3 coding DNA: TGTGCCAGCAATATTGGGGGGGCCGCGAATACGCAGTATTTT. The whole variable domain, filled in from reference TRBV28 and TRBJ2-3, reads DVKVTQSSRYLVKRTGEKVFLECVQDMDHENMFWYRQDPGLGLRLIYFSYDVKMKEKGDIPEGYSVSREKKERFSLILESASTNQTSMYLCASNIGGAANTQYFGPGTRLTVL.

The chain's CDR3 is CASSLEPGFRYEQYF. For the CDR3, the DNA is TGTGCCAGCAGCCTCGAGCCGGGATTTCGCTACGAGCAGTACTTC. This chain uses TRBV11-2 with TRBJ2-7; D might be TRBD2 (5 bases). The V gene's germline CDR1 is SGHAT and CDR2 FQNNGV. CDR3 size: 15 residues. V was cut by 5 bases and J by 3 bases, with 17 bases left in between.

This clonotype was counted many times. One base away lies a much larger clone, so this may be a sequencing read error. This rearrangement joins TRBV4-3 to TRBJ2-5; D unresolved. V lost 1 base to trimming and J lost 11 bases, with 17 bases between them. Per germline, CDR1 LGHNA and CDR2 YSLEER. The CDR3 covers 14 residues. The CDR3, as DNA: TGCGCCAGCAGCCAAGCCGGCTTTAAGGATGAGCAGTACTTC. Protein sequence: CASSQAGFKDEQYF.

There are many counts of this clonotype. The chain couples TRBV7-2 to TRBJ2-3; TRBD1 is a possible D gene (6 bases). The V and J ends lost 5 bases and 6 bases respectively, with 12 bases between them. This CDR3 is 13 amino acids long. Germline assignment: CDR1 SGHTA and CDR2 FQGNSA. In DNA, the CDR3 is TGTGCCAGCAGCGGTGGGGGCGTTGATACGCAGTATTTT. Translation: CASSGGGVDTQYF.

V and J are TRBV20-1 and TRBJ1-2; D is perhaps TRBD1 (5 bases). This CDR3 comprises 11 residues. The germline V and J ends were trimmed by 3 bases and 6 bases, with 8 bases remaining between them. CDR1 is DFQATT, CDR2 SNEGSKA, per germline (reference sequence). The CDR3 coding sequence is TGCAGTGCTAGTCAGGGCGATGGCTACACCTTC. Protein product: CSASQGDGYTF.

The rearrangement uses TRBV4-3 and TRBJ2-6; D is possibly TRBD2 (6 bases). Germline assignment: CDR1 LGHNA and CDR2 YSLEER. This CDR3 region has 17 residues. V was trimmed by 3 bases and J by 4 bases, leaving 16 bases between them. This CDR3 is CASSQSVGGSGANVLTF. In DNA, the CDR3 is TGCGCCAGCAGCCAGTCTGTCGGAGGGTCGGGGGCCAACGTCCTGACTTTC.

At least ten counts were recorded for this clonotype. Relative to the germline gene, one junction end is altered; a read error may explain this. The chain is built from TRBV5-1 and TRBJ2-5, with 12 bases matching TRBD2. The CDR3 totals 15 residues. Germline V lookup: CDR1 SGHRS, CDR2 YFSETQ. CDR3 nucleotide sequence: TGTGCTAGCAGCCCCGGACTAGCGGGGCAAGAGACCCAGTACTTC. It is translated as CASSPGLAGQETQYF.

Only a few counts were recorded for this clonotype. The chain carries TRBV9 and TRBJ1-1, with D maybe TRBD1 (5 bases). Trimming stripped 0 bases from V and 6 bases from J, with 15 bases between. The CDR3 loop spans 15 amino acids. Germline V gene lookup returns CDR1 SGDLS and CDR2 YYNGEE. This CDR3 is CASSVATGGLSEAFF. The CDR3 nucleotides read TGTGCCAGCAGCGTAGCTACTGGGGGATTATCTGAAGCTTTCTTT.

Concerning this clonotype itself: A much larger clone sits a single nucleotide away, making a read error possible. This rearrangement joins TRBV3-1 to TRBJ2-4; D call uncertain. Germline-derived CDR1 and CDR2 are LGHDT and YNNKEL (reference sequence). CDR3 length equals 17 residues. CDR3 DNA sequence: TGTGCCAGCAGCGATACGTATGAGCAGGTAGCCAAAAGCATTCAGTACTTC. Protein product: CASSDTYEQVAKSIQYF.

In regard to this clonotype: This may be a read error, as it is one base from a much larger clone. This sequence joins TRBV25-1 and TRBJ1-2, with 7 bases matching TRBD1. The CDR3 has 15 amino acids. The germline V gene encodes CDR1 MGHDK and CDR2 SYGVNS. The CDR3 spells CASSDDRVLGYSYTF. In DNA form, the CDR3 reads TGTGCCAGCAGTGACGACAGGGTACTAGGCTATAGCTACACCTTC.

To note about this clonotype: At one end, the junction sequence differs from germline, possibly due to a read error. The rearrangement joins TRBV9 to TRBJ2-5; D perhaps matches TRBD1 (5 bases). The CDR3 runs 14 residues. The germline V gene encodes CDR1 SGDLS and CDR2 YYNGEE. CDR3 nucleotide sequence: TGTGCCAGCAGCGTAGAACAGGTACAAGAGGCCCAGTACTTC. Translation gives CASSVEQVQEAQYF.

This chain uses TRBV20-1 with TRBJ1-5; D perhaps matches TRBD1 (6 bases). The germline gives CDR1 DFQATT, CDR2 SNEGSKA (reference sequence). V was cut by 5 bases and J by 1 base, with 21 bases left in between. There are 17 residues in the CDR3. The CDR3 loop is CSAGPIRAGVSNQPQHF. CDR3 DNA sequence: TGCAGTGCTGGACCGATCCGGGCAGGGGTGAGCAATCAGCCCCAGCATTTT.

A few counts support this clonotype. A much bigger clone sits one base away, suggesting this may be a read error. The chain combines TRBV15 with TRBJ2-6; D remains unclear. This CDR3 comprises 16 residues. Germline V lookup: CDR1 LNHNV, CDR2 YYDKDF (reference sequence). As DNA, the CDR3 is TGTGCCACCAGCGGAGATCCCCCGGAGGGGGCCAACGTCCTGACTTTC. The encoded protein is CATSGDPPEGANVLTF.

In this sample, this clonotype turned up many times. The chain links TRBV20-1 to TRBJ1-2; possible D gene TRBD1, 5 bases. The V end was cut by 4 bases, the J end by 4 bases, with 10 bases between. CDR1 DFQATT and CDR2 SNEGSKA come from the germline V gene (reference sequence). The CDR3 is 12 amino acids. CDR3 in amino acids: CSAKTDGYGYTF. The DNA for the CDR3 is TGCAGTGCTAAGACAGACGGCTATGGCTACACCTTC.

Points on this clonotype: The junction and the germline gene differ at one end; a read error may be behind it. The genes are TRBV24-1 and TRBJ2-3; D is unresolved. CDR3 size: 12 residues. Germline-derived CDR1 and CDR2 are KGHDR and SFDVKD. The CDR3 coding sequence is TGTGTCACCAGTGATCGGCCGCTGGCGCAGTATTTT. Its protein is CVTSDRPLAQYF.

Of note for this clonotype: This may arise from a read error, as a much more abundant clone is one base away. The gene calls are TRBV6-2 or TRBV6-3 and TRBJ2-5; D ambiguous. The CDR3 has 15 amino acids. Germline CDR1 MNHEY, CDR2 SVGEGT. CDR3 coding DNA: TGTGCCGGCAGTTCCCGCTTTGGAACCGGGGAGACCCAGTACTTC. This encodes CAGSSRFGTGETQYF.

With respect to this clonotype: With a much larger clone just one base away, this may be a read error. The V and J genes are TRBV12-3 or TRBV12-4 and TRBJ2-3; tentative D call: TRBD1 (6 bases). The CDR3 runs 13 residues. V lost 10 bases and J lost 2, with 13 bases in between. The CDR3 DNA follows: TGTGCCAACAGGGCCCGAAACACAGATACGCAGTATTTT. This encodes CANRARNTDTQYF.